Here is one T cell receptor (beta chain) with its context. All enrollees were roughly 18 to 89 years old and from approximately 25 US areas. Participant reports of clinical history set cohort assignment. The record originates from a study of blood T cell repertoires in COVID-19. The wider study: Sites in the United States, Italy and Spain provided acute and convalescent COVID-19 samples.

In the source study's methods: Quantification of nucleated cells was approximated via reference gene primer amplification. Clones were sequenced by immunoSEQ multiplex PCR, and TCRdb holds only the in-frame ones, with some missing. D and trimming were read from the DNA, whereas the V and J calls and clone size are those reported in that table. The sample lists approximately 450,000 clones, roughly nine tenths occurring once. The TCR originated in a woman aged 18-30 years with acute COVID-19. What was sequenced was PBMCs or T cells enriched from blood (not recorded which).

This CDR3 reads CASSPGTSGGTYEQYF. The CDR3, as DNA: TGCGCCAGCAGCCCTGGGACTAGCGGGGGCACCTACGAGCAGTACTTC. The chain recombines TRBV5-1 with TRBJ2-7; 14 positions agree with TRBD2. Losses at the gene ends were 4 bases for V and 2 bases for J; bases not matched to a gene: 5. The V gene's germline CDR1 is SGHRS and CDR2 YFSETQ. The CDR3 totals 16 residues.